This T cell receptor beta chain was sequenced in a study of PD-L1 blockade in urothelial cancer. The time point here: pretreatment peripheral blood. Method: immunoSEQ multiplex PCR; TCRdb's copy keeps in-frame clones and lacks some. Of 130,000 or so clones listed, roughly 84% were seen once; the top ten hold roughly 3.2%. Trimming cost V 3 bases and J 2 bases, with 16 bases left between them. Germline lookup yields CDR1 SGHRS and CDR2 YFSETQ. The CDR3 contains 16 residues. This clone appeared once. Sequenced here: PBMCs, sampled around atezolizumab (anti-PD-L1) treatment. The chain recombines TRBV5-1 with TRBJ2-3; possibly TRBD2 for D (6 bases). This receptor was identified in a man in his forties or fifties with urothelial cancer. The CDR3 nucleotides are TGCGCCAGCAGCTCGGATGGACTACGCCACACAGATACGCAGTATTTT. It yields the protein CASSSDGLRHTDTQYF.